This T cell receptor beta chain emerged from a study of blood T cell repertoires in COVID-19. About the research overall: Samples came from the United States, Italy and Spain, spanning acute and convalescent COVID-19. From T cells, B-cell-depleted T cells, or PBMCs came the material, which was cDNA or gDNA.

Seattle's enrolled individuals joined amid active infection and were then monitored longitudinally. Germline V gives CDR1 MNHEY, CDR2 SVGAGI. Unmatched junction bases numbered 5, after V lost 7 bases and J lost 0 bases. The CDR3 spans 14 residues. This clone was observed a handful of times. In the authors' methods: Quantification of nucleated cells was approximated via reference gene primer amplification. Sequencing used immunoSEQ multiplex PCR; TCRdb keeps in-frame clones, though not all of them. V, J and clone size are those of that table, while D and trimming were read from the DNA. The sample lists about 50,000 clones; approximately 80% were seen once.

Sequencing was done on a sample of peripheral blood. The clonotype was recovered from a woman older than 75 with COVID-19, enrolled during active disease. The chain links TRBV6-5 to TRBJ2-7; the match to TRBD2 covers 8 bases. CDR3 sequence reads: CASTWTSFSYEQYF. CDR3 DNA: TGTGCCAGCACCTGGACTAGCTTCTCCTACGAGCAGTACTTC.